These 11 T cell receptor beta chains originate from one sample sequenced in a study of T-cell memory formation after mild COVID-19. TCRdb fed the 5' RACE reads into MiXCR, producing one record per CDR3 protein. The data contain about 180,000 distinct CDR3 sequences, approximately 17% of them singletons. The sample consisted of PBMCs or a T cell subset sorted from them (not recorded which). The receptors derive from a man younger than 35 who had mild COVID-19 (a few samples of this study predate the infection). Cell type and time point are not known.

This clonotype was counted ten times or more. The chain joins TRBV20-1 to TRBJ1-3; no firm D call. CDR3 length equals 13 residues. Germline CDR1 reads DFQATT; CDR2 reads SNEGSKA (reference sequence). Between the trimmed V and J ends, which lost 2 bases and 7 bases, there was a span of 12 bases. Here the CDR3 reads CSARKSEENTIYF. The CDR3 bases are TGCAGTGCTAGAAAGTCAGAGGAGAACACCATATATTTT.

The rearrangement links TRBV11-3 to TRBJ2-7; 10 bases are a match to TRBD1. In germline, CDR1 is SGHNT, CDR2 YENEEA. The V gene end was trimmed by 5 bases and the J gene end by 6 bases; junction bases not matched to a gene: 7. This CDR3 is 14 amino acids long. The CDR3 bases are TGTGCCAGCAGCGGCCCGGGACAGGGGATCGAGCAGTACTTC. Its translation: CASSGPGQGIEQYF. Drawing the rest from reference TRBV11-3 and TRBJ2-7, the complete variable domain is EAGVVQSPRYKIIEKKQPVAFWCNPISGHNTLYWYLQNLGQGPELLIRYENEEAVDDSQLPKDRFSAERLKGVDSTLKIQPAELGDSAVYLCASSGPGQGIEQYFGPGTRLTVT.

J is TRBJ2-3 and V is TRBV28; D ambiguous. The V gene lost 6 bases and the J gene lost 0 bases, with 7 bases spanning the gap. The CDR3 is 13 amino acids. CDR1 is MDHEN and CDR2 is SYDVKM in the germline V gene. The CDR3 bases are TGTGCCAGCAGAAGGTTAAGCACAGATACGCAGTATTTT. It encodes CASRRLSTDTQYF. Complete variable domain (other parts from reference TRBV28 and TRBJ2-3): DVKVTQSSRYLVKRTGEKVFLECVQDMDHENMFWYRQDPGLGLRLIYFSYDVKMKEKGDIPEGYSVSREKKERFSLILESASTNQTSMYLCASRRLSTDTQYFGPGTRLTVL.

The CDR3 bases are TGTGCCAGCAGAACCAACACTGAAGCTTTCTTT. This translates into CASRTNTEAFF. This chain connects TRBV28 to TRBJ1-1, with D hard to call. Germline V gene sequence: CDR1 MDHEN, CDR2 SYDVKM. Trimming took 6 bases from V and 2 from J, leaving 4 bases between them. The length of the CDR3 is 11 residues.

At least ten counts were recorded for this clonotype. V and J are TRBV11-2 and TRBJ1-2; no definite D call. This CDR3 is built from 11 residues. Trimming shortened V by 3 bases and J by 6 bases, and 5 bases separated the two germline ends. Germline-derived CDR1 and CDR2 are SGHAT and FQNNGV. Here the CDR3 DNA reads TGTGCCAGCAGCTTTCGGGATGGCTACACCTTC. Translated, it gives CASSFRDGYTF.

This clonotype turned up a few times. V usage is TRBV4-2 and J usage is TRBJ1-3; TRBD1 matches at 7 bases. CDR1 LGHNA and CDR2 YNFKEQ come from the germline V gene. J gave up 7 bases and V 1 base, and 16 bases lay outside the gene matches. The length of the CDR3 is 18 residues. CDR3 nucleotides: TGTGCCAGCAGCCAAGGGGTCGCCAGGGGGAACAGCCAGAACACCATATATTTT. Amino acids: CASSQGVARGNSQNTIYF.

The gene calls are TRBV7-2 and TRBJ2-5; maybe TRBD2 (5 bases). There are 14 residues in the CDR3. Germline values: CDR1 SGHTA, CDR2 FQGNSA. Trimming left V 5 bases short and J 3 bases short, with 13 bases between. The CDR3 sequence: CASSLNPGKETQYF. In DNA, the CDR3 is TGTGCCAGCAGCCTCAACCCGGGAAAAGAGACCCAGTACTTC.

The CDR3 region has the DNA TGCGCCAGCAGCCATGGACTAGCGAGCGGTGAGCAGTTCTTC. Translating it yields CASSHGLASGEQFF. The gene calls are TRBV5-1 and TRBJ2-1, with TRBD2 identical over 9 bases. The CDR3 is 14 residues long. Germline-derived CDR1 and CDR2 are SGHRS and YFSETQ. Losses at the gene ends were 4 bases for V and 9 bases for J; bases not matched to a gene: 8. The complete variable domain, with remaining parts taken from reference TRBV5-1 and TRBJ2-1, reads KAGVTQTPRYLIKTRGQQVTLSCSPISGHRSVSWYQQTPGQGLQFLFEYFSETQRNKGNFPGRFSGRQFSNSRSEMNVSTLELGDSALYLCASSHGLASGEQFFGPGTRLTVL.

The chain couples TRBV24-1 to TRBJ2-1; D gene unclear. Between the trimmed V and J ends, which lost 3 bases and 6 bases, there was a span of 5 bases. The germline CDR1 and CDR2 sequences are KGHDR and SFDVKD. This CDR3 has 12 amino acids. The CDR3: CATSDRINEQFF. The CDR3 bases are TGTGCCACCAGTGATCGGATCAATGAGCAGTTCTTC.

The chain couples TRBV5-1 to TRBJ2-1; D ambiguous. The CDR3 spans 14 residues. The germline V and J ends were trimmed by 2 bases and 5 bases, with 11 bases remaining between them. The germline V gene encodes CDR1 SGHRS and CDR2 YFSETQ. CDR3: CASSFVPPDNEQFF. In nucleotides, the CDR3 is TGCGCCAGCAGCTTCGTCCCTCCGGACAATGAGCAGTTCTTC.

The V gene is TRBV5-1, the J gene TRBJ2-3; possible D gene TRBD1, 5 bases. The ends were cut back, 0 bases at V and 10 bases at J, with 12 bases in the middle. The CDR3 contains 13 residues. Germline V CDR1 and CDR2: SGHRS, YFSETQ. Here the CDR3 reads CASSLEGHGSQYF. CDR3 DNA: TGCGCCAGCAGCTTGGAGGGGCACGGGTCGCAGTATTTT. The full variable domain, rest sourced from reference TRBV5-1 and TRBJ2-3, is KAGVTQTPRYLIKTRGQQVTLSCSPISGHRSVSWYQQTPGQGLQFLFEYFSETQRNKGNFPGRFSGRQFSNSRSEMNVSTLELGDSALYLCASSLEGHGSQYFGPGTRLTVL.